Listed here are 11 T cell receptor beta chains from one sample, sequenced in a study of cytomegalovirus exposure and HLA in healthy donors. Primers: 60 Vbeta forward and 13 Jbeta reverse. Only in-frame clones appear in the TCRdb table, and some are missing; sequencing was by immunoSEQ multiplex PCR. This sample has roughly 150,000 clones, with around four fifths found just once. The sample taken for sequencing was PBMCs. These receptors were obtained from a boy between 2 and 10 years old in good health and CMV-seronegative.

This chain uses TRBV5-4 with TRBJ2-7; 9 nucleotides line up with TRBD1. The trim removed 4 bases at V and 2 bases at J, leaving 4 bases unmatched. Germline values: CDR1 SGHNT, CDR2 YYREEE (reference sequence). The CDR3 has 14 amino acids. The CDR3 region is CASSPGQGPYEQYV. DNA of the CDR3: TGTGCCAGCAGCCCGGGACAGGGACCCTACGAGCAGTACGTC.

This rearrangement joins TRBV6-5 to TRBJ2-7, with 8 bases aligning to TRBD2. The V segment lost 2 bases and the J segment 2 bases; nucleotides outside the gene matches: 5. Per germline, CDR1 MNHEY and CDR2 SVGAGI. The CDR3 contains 15 residues. In DNA form, the CDR3 reads TGTGCCAGCAGTTACGCAGCGGGAGTTGCCTACGAGCAGTACTTC. Protein sequence: CASSYAAGVAYEQYF.

In this sample, this clone turned up once. V and J are TRBV6-5 and TRBJ2-2, with 11 nucleotides matching TRBD2. V lost 4 bases, J lost 4 bases, and 2 bases stayed unmatched. The CDR3 covers 15 residues. Germline-derived CDR1 and CDR2 are MNHEY and SVGAGI. CDR3 in amino acids: CASSLAGGLTGELFF. CDR3 nucleotide sequence: TGTGCCAGCAGTTTAGCGGGGGGGCTCACCGGGGAGCTGTTTTTT.

V usage is TRBV7-2 and J usage is TRBJ2-3; a possible D gene is TRBD2 (6 bases). The germline V gene has CDR1 SGHTA and CDR2 FQGNSA. Trimming pared 2 bases from V and 4 bases from J, leaving 13 bases between. This CDR3 has 15 amino acids. The CDR3 here is CASSLKRASSDTQYF. The CDR3 bases are TGTGCCAGCAGCTTAAAGCGGGCCAGCTCAGATACGCAGTATTTT.

The chain is built from TRBV11-2 and TRBJ2-1; 16 bases fit TRBD2. The J segment lost 9 bases and the V segment lost 3 bases, leaving 11 bases of the junction unmatched. CDR3 length: 18 amino acids. Germline CDR1 reads SGHAT; CDR2 reads FQNNGV. The CDR3, as DNA: TGTGCCAGCAGCTTGGTCGGGACTAGCGGGGGGGGACGGGGTGAGCAGTTCTTC. Translating gives CASSLVGTSGGGRGEQFF.

This clone was observed a handful of times. V and J are TRBV30 and TRBJ2-2; a weak D match, TRBD2 (5 bases). V was cut by 2 bases and J by 4 bases, with 8 bases left in between. The length of the CDR3 is 13 residues. The V gene's germline CDR1 is GTSNPN and CDR2 SVGIG (reference sequence). The CDR3 DNA reads TGTGCCTGGAGTTTCGGGGTCACCGGGGAGCTGTTTTTT. Encoded protein: CAWSFGVTGELFF.

The chain combines TRBV7-9 with TRBJ2-7; 8 bases are shared with TRBD2. Germline trimming cut 5 bases from V and 6 bases from J; bases unmatched to any gene: 15. The CDR3 spans 16 residues. Germline CDR1 is SEHNR and CDR2 is FQNEAQ (reference sequence). The CDR3 nucleotides are TGTGCCAGCAGCCCCGGGTCGGGGGGGCAGTACGGCGAGCAGTACTTC. This translates into CASSPGSGGQYGEQYF.

The genes are TRBV9 and TRBJ1-2; no definite D call. V was shortened by 2 bases and J by 2 bases, with 13 bases between the two germline ends. CDR1 and CDR2 (germline): SGDLS, YYNGEE. The CDR3 covers 15 residues. The CDR3 sequence is CASSVSVDANYGYTF. The CDR3 DNA is TGTGCCAGCAGCGTTAGCGTGGACGCAAACTATGGCTACACCTTC. The whole variable domain, remainder taken from reference TRBV9 and TRBJ1-2, is DSGVTQTPKHLITATGQRVTLRCSPRSGDLSVYWYQQSLDQGLQFLIQYYNGEERAKGNILERFSAQQFPDLHSELNLSSLELGDSALYFCASSVSVDANYGYTFGSGTRLTVV.

The V call is TRBV4-1, the J call TRBJ1-2, with a weak D call TRBD1 (6 bases). Trimming stripped 0 bases from V and 4 bases from J, with 18 bases between. Germline V gives CDR1 MGHRA, CDR2 YSYEKL. CDR3 length: 17 residues. The DNA of the CDR3 is TGCGCCAGCAGCCAAGACCCCACCATCAGGGGAAGCTATGGCTACACCTTC. Translating it yields CASSQDPTIRGSYGYTF.

This clone has just a few counts. V gene TRBV5-6 combines with J gene TRBJ2-7; 15 bases are a match to TRBD2. V shed 4 bases, J shed 5 bases, and the junction held 10 bases outside the gene matches. From germline, CDR1 is SGHDT and CDR2 YYEEEE. CDR3 length: 17 residues. In DNA form, the CDR3 reads TGTGCCAGCAGCCCCCTAGGGACTAGCGGGAGGATCGACGAGCAGTACTTC. This translates into CASSPLGTSGRIDEQYF.

The chain is built from TRBV2 and TRBJ2-7; 12 nucleotides agree with TRBD2. CDR1 SNHLY and CDR2 FYNNEI come from the germline V gene. Trimming took 7 bases from V and 5 from J; bases not matched to a gene: 9. CDR3 length: 15 residues. The CDR3 nucleotides read TGTGCCAGCACCCCGACTAGCGGGAGACCCCACGAGCAGTACTTC. This codes for CASTPTSGRPHEQYF.